This TCR beta chain was obtained from a study of identical twins (dated by TCRdb to about 2016). Turning to the overall study: To test whether fetal clonotypes persist, this study deep-sequenced TCR alpha and beta repertoires from monozygotic twins, from unrelated adults of various ages, and from cord blood. To rule out contamination, the twin experiments were replicated at different times with different library preparation protocols.

Every donor in the study was a healthy Caucasian. The twin cohort comprised three pairs of female monozygotic twins, all aged about 18 to 29 years. Positive isolation kits from Invitrogen were used to isolate the CD4+ and CD8+ T cell populations. The method was 5' RACE. The sequencing machine was an Illumina HiSeq 2000. Template switching introduced a universal primer binding site; the final cDNA contained a unique molecular identifier, enabling accurate counting of TCR cDNA molecules. Specific primers in the conserved constant-segment region were used to synthesize first-strand cDNA for TCR alpha and beta chains. Each cDNA library was double barcoded, with a SMART-Mk sample barcode plus Illumina barcodes, to control for contamination. TruSeq adapter sequences along with Illumina sample barcodes were introduced in two successive PCR steps. The Illumina HiSeq platform was used with custom primers to sequence TCR alpha and beta cDNA libraries. In the source study's methods: Unique molecular identifiers were extracted from raw reads with MiGEC, and CDR3 positions were determined with MiXCR. For each individual, recombination models were inferred using an EM algorithm with the repgenHMM and IGoR tools. The tcR package in R was used for shared clonotype analysis, with sharing normalized by the product of cloneset sizes. To study raw recombination without the effects of thymic and clonal selection, out-of-frame nonproductive sequences were analyzed. TCRdb trimmed public reads at Q25 via fastp, called clones via MiXCR and kept in-frame beta chains. Every CDR3 protein is listed once, alongside the most common genes and DNA of its rows. Clone size and V and J calls follow TCRdb, not the original study. In this sample the table shows about 220,000 distinct CDR3 sequences, around 6.5% of which occur a single time. About 14% of the sample is held by the ten biggest clonotypes.

This clonotype was picked up a small number of times. Its antigen has not been determined. No base quality information exists; no much larger clone differs at one position. The paper as a whole reports these results and caveats: Because the same donors could not be followed over many years, the conclusions relied on cross-sectional statistical analysis. A weaker excess of twin sharing was found in beta out-of-frame sequences because the signal-to-noise ratio was lowered by fewer shared sequences. Recombination models systematically underestimated out-of-frame TCR alpha sharing in monozygotic twins but agreed with sharing between unrelated individuals. Compared with coincidental sharing between unrelated individuals, an excess of low generation-probability sequences was observed among out-of-frame TCR alpha sequences shared between twins. Abundant cord blood beta clonotypes carried fewer insertions; young adult naive repertoires showed a weaker similar trend, while memory repertoires showed none. Zero-insertion analyses could be partly confounded by invariant T cells such as MAIT and iNKT, although diverse VJ usage argued against such confounding for most clonotypes.

The same sample was also used in a study of T cells expressing NK-cell markers. That second report states: Three sorted T-cell subsets (CD3+CD56+NKG2C+, CD3+CD56+NKG2C- and CD3+CD56-NKG2C+) from 7 to 9 donors had their TCR beta-chain repertoires profiled. Among the eight sequenced donors, seven were HCMV-seropositive and one was HCMV-seronegative. To restrict sorting to alphabetaTCR-expressing T cells, an anti-gammadeltaTCR antibody was added in several experiments. In roughly six donors, the dominant CD3+CD56+NKG2C+ clonotypes ranked among the top 10 CD8+ clonotypes, making up about 1.0-7.5% of CD8+ T cells. Those dominant clonotypes were again the most abundant among CD3+CD56-NKG2C+ cells in four donors, at about 25-60.1%. It remained unclear whether the expanded NKG2C-expressing T cell clones were specific for HCMV antigens. All eight donors whose samples were sequenced were randomly selected healthy volunteers, three of them men and five women. To determine HCMV serostatus, a commercial ELISA kit was used to detect HCMV-specific IgG in serum. Reads were demultiplexed and grouped by UMI with MIGEC, and clonotypes were assembled and quantified with MiTCR. Only TCR cDNA sequences supported by at least two reads were kept to exclude erroneous sequences. The tcR package was used for downstream repertoire analysis, and clonotypes were matched between fractions using CDR3 nucleotide sequence together with V segment. VDJmatch was used to annotate antigen specificity against VDJdb, with one amino acid substitution allowed in CDR3.

The source of this sequence is a woman younger than 35 in good health. Specimen: CD8+ T cells sorted from blood.

In nucleotide form, the sequence is TGTGCCAGCAGCGCACCCGGGACAGCGGTATCCTACGAGCAGTACTTC. Translated, it gives CASSAPGTAVSYEQYF. The rearrangement combines TRBV7-9 with TRBJ2-7; TRBD1 agrees with 7 junctional bases. The CDR1 and CDR2 encoded by the germline V gene (reference sequence) are SEHNR and FQNEAQ. There are 16 amino acids in the CDR3, from cysteine to phenylalanine inclusive. The read is trimmed to its CDR3 DNA, 48 bases read in frame from base 1. V is pruned by 5 bases and J by 1 base, leaving 11 bases of the junction without a gene match.